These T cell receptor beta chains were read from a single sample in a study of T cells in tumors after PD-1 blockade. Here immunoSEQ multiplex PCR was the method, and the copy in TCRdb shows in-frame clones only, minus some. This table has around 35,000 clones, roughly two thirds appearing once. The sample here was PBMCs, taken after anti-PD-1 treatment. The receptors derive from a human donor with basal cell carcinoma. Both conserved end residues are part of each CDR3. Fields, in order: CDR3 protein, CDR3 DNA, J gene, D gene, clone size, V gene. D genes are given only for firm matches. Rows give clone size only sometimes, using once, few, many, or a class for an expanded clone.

CDR3: CASSYEGRSGETQYF; DNA: TGTGCCAGCAGTTACGAGGGGCGAAGTGGGGAGACCCAGTACTTC; J: TRBJ2-5; D: -; size: once; V: TRBV6-5
CDR3: CASSKVAGPYEQYF; DNA: TGTGCCAGCAGCAAAGTGGCAGGCCCCTACGAGCAGTACTTC; J: TRBJ2-7; D: -; size: -; V: TRBV21-1
CDR3: CATSREGAANTEAFF; DNA: TGTGCCACCAGCAGAGAAGGCGCTGCGAACACTGAAGCTTTCTTT; J: TRBJ1-1; D: -; size: -; V: TRBV15
CDR3: CASSQLPPVGANEKLFF; DNA: TGCGCCAGCAGCCAGTTACCTCCAGTTGGAGCTAATGAAAAACTGTTTTTT; J: TRBJ1-4; D: -; size: -; V: TRBV4-3
CDR3: CASSSLTGTYEQYF; DNA: TGTGCCAGCAGTTCATTGACAGGGACCTACGAGCAGTACTTC; J: TRBJ2-7; D: TRBD1; size: once; V: TRBV27
CDR3: CASSLQAAYNEQFF; DNA: TGTGCCAGCAGCTTACAGGCGGCCTACAATGAGCAGTTCTTC; J: TRBJ2-1; D: -; size: -; V: TRBV11-3
CDR3: CATSRDRPAGGPHEQYF; DNA: TGTGCCACCAGCAGAGATCGACCAGCGGGGGGGCCACACGAGCAGTACTTC; J: TRBJ2-7; D: TRBD2; size: -; V: TRBV15
CDR3: CASSSGQPTDTQYF; DNA: TGCGCCAGCAGCTCGGGACAGCCCACAGATACGCAGTATTTT; J: TRBJ2-3; D: TRBD1; size: -; V: TRBV5-1
CDR3: CASSQQFANTGELFF; DNA: TGTGCCAGCAGTCAACAGTTTGCGAACACCGGGGAGCTGTTTTTT; J: TRBJ2-2; D: -; size: -; V: TRBV6-5
CDR3: CASREQGDGEKLFF; DNA: TGTGCCAGCAGGGAACAGGGGGATGGTGAAAAACTGTTTTTT; J: TRBJ1-4; D: TRBD1; size: -; V: TRBV7-8
CDR3: CASSQELGSFSYNSPLHF; DNA: TGCGCCAGCAGCCAAGAACTCGGGAGTTTCTCCTATAATTCACCCCTCCACTTT; J: TRBJ1-6; D: -; size: -; V: TRBV4-3
CDR3: CASSEAVAFGRNSPLHF; DNA: TGTGCCAGCAGTGAAGCGGTTGCCTTCGGGAGAAATTCACCCCTCCACTTT; J: TRBJ1-6; D: -; size: -; V: TRBV6-1
CDR3: CASSTSPGQSDYGYTF; DNA: TGTGCCAGCAGCACTTCCCCGGGGCAAAGTGACTATGGCTACACCTTC; J: TRBJ1-2; D: -; size: -; V: TRBV7-2
CDR3: CASSQTTGSWNGYTF; DNA: TGTGCCAGCAGCCAGACGACAGGAAGTTGGAATGGCTACACCTTC; J: TRBJ1-2; D: -; size: -; V: TRBV5-5
CDR3: CASSQGPKGYTF; DNA: TGTGCCAGCTCACAGGGACCGAAGGGTTACACCTTC; J: TRBJ1-2; D: -; size: -; V: TRBV18
CDR3: CASSQVSGMGETQYF; DNA: TGTGCCAGCAGCCAAGTCTCCGGGATGGGTGAGACCCAGTACTTC; J: TRBJ2-5; D: -; size: -; V: TRBV14
CDR3: CASSQDRIDGYTF; DNA: TGTGCCAGCAGTCAGGACAGGATCGATGGCTACACCTTC; J: TRBJ1-2; D: TRBD1; size: once; V: TRBV2
CDR3: CASSLTGGFYNSPLHF; DNA: TGTGCCAGCAGCTTGACAGGGGGTTTCTATAATTCACCCCTCCACTTT; J: TRBJ1-6; D: TRBD1; size: -; V: TRBV7-2
CDR3: CASSPGTDTDTQYF; DNA: TGTGCCAGCAGCCCCGGGACAGACACAGATACGCAGTATTTT; J: TRBJ2-3; D: TRBD1; size: once; V: TRBV7-9
CDR3: CASSPGRASGNTIYF; DNA: TGTGCCAGCTCACCGGGACGGGCCTCTGGAAACACCATATATTTT; J: TRBJ1-3; D: -; size: -; V: TRBV18
CDR3: CASSLGRLGQYF; DNA: TGTGCCAGCAGTTTAGGGAGATTAGGGCAGTACTTC; J: TRBJ2-7; D: -; size: -; V: TRBV12-3/TRBV12-4
CDR3: CASSLEGGQGDSAFF; DNA: TGTGCCAGCAGCTTAGAGGGGGGACAGGGCGATTCAGCTTTCTTT; J: TRBJ1-1; D: TRBD1; size: -; V: TRBV7-2
CDR3: CASSRRADNEQFF; DNA: TGTGCCAGCAGTAGGCGGGCCGACAATGAGCAGTTCTTC; J: TRBJ2-1; D: -; size: -; V: TRBV6-4
CDR3: CASSQQSVVASTNEKLFF; DNA: TGTGCCAGCAGCCAACAGTCTGTCGTGGCTTCAACTAATGAAAAACTGTTTTTT; J: TRBJ1-4; D: -; size: -; V: TRBV14
CDR3: CASSLWGDDHNSPLHF; DNA: TGTGCCAGCAGTTTATGGGGGGATGATCATAATTCACCCCTCCACTTT; J: TRBJ1-6; D: -; size: -; V: TRBV28
CDR3: CASSQVGAGISNEQFF; DNA: TGTGCCAGCAGCCAAGTGGGTGCGGGCATTTCAAATGAGCAGTTCTTC; J: TRBJ2-1; D: -; size: -; V: TRBV3-1/TRBV3-2
CDR3: CASSLAWTSGRATDTQYF; DNA: TGTGCCAGCAGCTTAGCGTGGACTAGCGGGAGGGCCACAGATACGCAGTATTTT; J: TRBJ2-3; D: TRBD2; size: -; V: TRBV7-9
CDR3: CASRIGQGFTGELFF; DNA: TGTGCCAGCAGGATCGGACAGGGCTTTACCGGGGAGCTGTTTTTT; J: TRBJ2-2; D: TRBD1; size: -; V: TRBV6-5
CDR3: CASSIGGLAGEYEQYF; DNA: TGTGCCAGTAGTATAGGGGGACTAGCGGGAGAGTACGAGCAGTACTTC; J: TRBJ2-7; D: TRBD2; size: -; V: TRBV19
CDR3: CASSKEGLAANTGELFF; DNA: TGTGCCAGCAGCAAAGAGGGACTAGCGGCGAACACCGGGGAGCTGTTTTTT; J: TRBJ2-2; D: TRBD2; size: once; V: TRBV7-2
CDR3: CASSAISGANNEQFF; DNA: TGCGCCAGCAGCGCCATTAGCGGGGCAAACAATGAGCAGTTCTTC; J: TRBJ2-1; D: TRBD2; size: -; V: TRBV5-1
CDR3: CASSQGQGAYSPLHF; DNA: TGCGCCAGCAGCCAAGGACAGGGGGCATATTCACCCCTCCACTTT; J: TRBJ1-6; D: TRBD1; size: -; V: TRBV4-3
CDR3: CASSSGQNMNTEAFF; DNA: TGTGCCAGCAGCTCCGGACAGAACATGAACACTGAAGCTTTCTTT; J: TRBJ1-1; D: -; size: -; V: TRBV5-8
CDR3: CAISEGGNYGYTF; DNA: TGTGCCATCAGTGAAGGGGGTAACTATGGCTACACCTTC; J: TRBJ1-2; D: -; size: -; V: TRBV10-3
CDR3: CASSSSLNTGELFF; DNA: TGCGCCAGCAGCTCGTCCCTGAACACCGGGGAGCTGTTTTTT; J: TRBJ2-2; D: -; size: -; V: TRBV5-1
CDR3: CASSRLIDRGSAWGHNEQFF; DNA: TGCGCCAGCAGCCGCCTTATCGACAGGGGAAGTGCCTGGGGCCACAATGAGCAGTTCTTC; J: TRBJ2-1; D: TRBD1; size: -; V: TRBV4-3
CDR3: CSASADSETQYF; DNA: TGCAGTGCTAGTGCCGATTCGGAGACCCAGTACTTC; J: TRBJ2-5; D: -; size: -; V: TRBV20-1
CDR3: CASSPGVEATQYF; DNA: TGTGCCAGCAGCCCAGGGGTGGAGGCGACCCAGTACTTC; J: TRBJ2-5; D: -; size: once; V: TRBV28
CDR3: CASNPEASRTDTQYF; DNA: TGCGCCAGCAACCCTGAGGCTAGCCGCACAGATACGCAGTATTTT; J: TRBJ2-3; D: -; size: -; V: TRBV5-1
CDR3: CASSLSAGGFSYEQYF; DNA: TGTGCCAGCAGCTTAAGCGCGGGGGGATTCTCCTACGAGCAGTACTTC; J: TRBJ2-7; D: TRBD2; size: -; V: TRBV7-2
CDR3: CASTRDTVFPTDTQYF; DNA: TGTGCGAGTACGCGGGACACTGTATTCCCCACAGATACGCAGTATTTT; J: TRBJ2-3; D: -; size: -; V: TRBV7-2
CDR3: CSGGQALGTEAFF; DNA: TGCAGCGGGGGACAGGCCTTGGGGACTGAAGCTTTCTTT; J: TRBJ1-1; D: TRBD1; size: -; V: TRBV29-1
CDR3: CASSPGASGSYEQYF; DNA: TGTGCCAGCAGCCCTGGCGCTAGCGGCTCCTACGAGCAGTACTTC; J: TRBJ2-7; D: TRBD2; size: -; V: TRBV5-4
CDR3: CASNSVVNTEAFF; DNA: TGTGCCAGCAATTCAGTGGTGAACACTGAAGCTTTCTTT; J: TRBJ1-1; D: -; size: -; V: TRBV6-5
CDR3: CASSPRTGAPHGYTF; DNA: TGTGCCAGTAGTCCCAGGACAGGGGCCCCCCATGGCTACACCTTC; J: TRBJ1-2; D: TRBD1; size: -; V: TRBV19
CDR3: CASTSRAQGGYTF; DNA: TGTGCCAGCACTTCCCGGGCCCAGGGTGGCTACACCTTC; J: TRBJ1-2; D: -; size: once; V: TRBV6-5
CDR3: CASSEIGTGKLFF; DNA: TGTGCCAGCAGTGAAATCGGGACCGGAAAACTGTTTTTT; J: TRBJ1-4; D: -; size: -; V: TRBV6-1
CDR3: CASSLGRGSDEQYF; DNA: TGCGCCAGCAGCTTGGGCAGGGGGTCGGACGAGCAGTACTTC; J: TRBJ2-7; D: TRBD1; size: -; V: TRBV5-1
CDR3: CASSLRAGFGRETQYF; DNA: TGTGCCAGCAGCTTAAGGGCAGGGTTTGGTCGAGAGACCCAGTACTTC; J: TRBJ2-5; D: -; size: -; V: TRBV7-2